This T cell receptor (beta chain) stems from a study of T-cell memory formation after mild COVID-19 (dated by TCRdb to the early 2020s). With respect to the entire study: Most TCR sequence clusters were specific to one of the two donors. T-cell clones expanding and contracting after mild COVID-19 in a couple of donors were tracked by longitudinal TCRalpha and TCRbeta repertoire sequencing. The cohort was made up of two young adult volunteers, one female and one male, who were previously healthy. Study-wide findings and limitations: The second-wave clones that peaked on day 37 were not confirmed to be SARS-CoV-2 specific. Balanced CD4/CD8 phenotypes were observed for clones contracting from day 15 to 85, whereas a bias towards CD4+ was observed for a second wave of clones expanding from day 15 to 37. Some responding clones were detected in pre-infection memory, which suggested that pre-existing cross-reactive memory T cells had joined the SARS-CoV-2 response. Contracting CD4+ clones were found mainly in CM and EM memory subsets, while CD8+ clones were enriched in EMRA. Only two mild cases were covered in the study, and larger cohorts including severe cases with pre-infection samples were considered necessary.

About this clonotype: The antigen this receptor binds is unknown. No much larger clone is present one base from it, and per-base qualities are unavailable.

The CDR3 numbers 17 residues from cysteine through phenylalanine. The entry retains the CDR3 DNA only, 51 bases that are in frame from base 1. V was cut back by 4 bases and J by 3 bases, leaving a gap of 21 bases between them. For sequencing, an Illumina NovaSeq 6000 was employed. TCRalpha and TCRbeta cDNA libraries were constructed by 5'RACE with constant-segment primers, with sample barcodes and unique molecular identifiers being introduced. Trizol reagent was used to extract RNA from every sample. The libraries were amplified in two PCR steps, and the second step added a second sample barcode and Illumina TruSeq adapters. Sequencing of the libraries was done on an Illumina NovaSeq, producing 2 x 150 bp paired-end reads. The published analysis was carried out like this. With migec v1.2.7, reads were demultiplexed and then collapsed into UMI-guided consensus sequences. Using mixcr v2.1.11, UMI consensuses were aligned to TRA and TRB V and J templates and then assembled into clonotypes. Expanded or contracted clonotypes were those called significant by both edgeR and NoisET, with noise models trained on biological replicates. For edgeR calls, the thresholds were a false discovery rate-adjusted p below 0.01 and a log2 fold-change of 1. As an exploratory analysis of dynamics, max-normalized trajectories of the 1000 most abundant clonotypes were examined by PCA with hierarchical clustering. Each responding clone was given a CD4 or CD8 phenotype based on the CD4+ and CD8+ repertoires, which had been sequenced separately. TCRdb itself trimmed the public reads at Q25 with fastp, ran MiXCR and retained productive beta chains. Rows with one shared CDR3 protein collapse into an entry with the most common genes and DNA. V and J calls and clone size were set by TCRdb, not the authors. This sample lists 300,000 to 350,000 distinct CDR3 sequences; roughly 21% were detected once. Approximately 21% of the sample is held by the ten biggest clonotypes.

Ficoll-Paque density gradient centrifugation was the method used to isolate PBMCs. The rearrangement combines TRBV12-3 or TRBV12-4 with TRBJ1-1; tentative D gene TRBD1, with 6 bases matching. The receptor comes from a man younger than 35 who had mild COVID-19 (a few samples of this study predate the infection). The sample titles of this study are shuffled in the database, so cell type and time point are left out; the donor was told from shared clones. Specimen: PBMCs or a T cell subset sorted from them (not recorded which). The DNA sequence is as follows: TGTGCCAGCAGTTCCTCTCCCGGGGGCATGTTCGACACTGAAGCTTTCTTT. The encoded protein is CASSSSPGGMFDTEAFF.